A single sample is the source of the 22 T cell receptor beta chains below, sequenced in a study of cytomegalovirus exposure and HLA in healthy donors. It was with 60 Vbeta and 13 Jbeta primers that the PCR ran. TCRdb's copy holds only in-frame clones and misses some; the assay was immunoSEQ multiplex PCR. The sample has some 45,000 clones, around 68% seen once; the top ten hold about 6%. Source material: PBMCs. These receptor sequences come from a man aged 25 to 40 in good health and CMV-seronegative.

V usage is TRBV2 and J usage is TRBJ2-3; the match to TRBD2 covers 9 bases. Germline V gene lookup returns CDR1 SNHLY and CDR2 FYNNEI. V shed 4 bases and J 2 bases; nucleotides not matched to a gene: 4. CDR3 length: 15 residues. The CDR3 reads CASSGPSGVTDTQYF. CDR3 nucleotides: TGTGCCAGCAGTGGTCCTAGCGGGGTCACAGATACGCAGTATTTT. Variable domain in full (rest from reference TRBV2 and TRBJ2-3): EPEVTQTPSHQVTQMGQEVILRCVPISNHLYFYWYRQILGQKVEFLVSFYNNEISEKSEIFDDQFSVERPDGSNFTLKIRSTKLEDSAMYFCASSGPSGVTDTQYFGPGTRLTVL.

The CDR3 DNA is TGTGCCAGCGGCCAGGGGGGACAGGGAAACACCATATATTTT. This encodes CASGQGGQGNTIYF. This chain uses TRBV6-6 with TRBJ1-3, with 7 bases lining up with TRBD1. There are 14 residues in the CDR3. Germline V gene data show CDR1 as MNHNY and CDR2 as SVGAGI (reference sequence). V was pared by 8 bases and J by 4 bases, with 8 bases of the junction left unmatched.

This rearrangement joins TRBV7-9 to TRBJ1-3; 8 bases fit TRBD1. The CDR3 spans 16 residues. V was clipped by 3 bases and J by 8 bases; unmatched bases: 12. Germline V gives CDR1 SEHNR, CDR2 FQNEAQ (reference sequence). CDR3 protein: CASSLGGQEPWDTIYF. CDR3 nucleotides: TGTGCCAGCAGCTTGGGGGGACAGGAGCCCTGGGACACCATATATTTT.

On this clone itself: The junction departs from the called germline gene at one end, perhaps through a read error. The chain links TRBV15 to TRBJ1-4, with D possibly TRBD1 on 5 matching bases. The CDR3 sequence is 13 residues long. Germline V gene lookup returns CDR1 LNHNV and CDR2 YYDKDF (reference sequence). The CDR3 protein is CATSRDLEGFSVF. The CDR3 nucleotides read TGTGCCACCAGCAGAGATCTGGAGGGGTTTTCCGTATTT.

This sequence joins TRBV30 and TRBJ1-6, with a tentative D call TRBD1 (6 bases). The CDR3 extends over 14 amino acids. V was clipped by 2 bases and J by 7 bases, with 12 bases between them. Germline CDR1 reads GTSNPN; CDR2 reads SVGIG (reference sequence). CDR3 coding DNA: TGTGCCTGGAGTACCGGACAGCTAAATTCACCCCTCCACTTT. It encodes CAWSTGQLNSPLHF.

In this sample, this clone turned up a few times. The chain uses TRBV7-8 and TRBJ2-1; tentatively, D is TRBD2 (5 bases). The V end lost 2 bases, the J end lost 9 bases, and 23 bases lay between the germline ends. The CDR3 contains 17 residues. The germline V gene encodes CDR1 SGHVS and CDR2 FQNEAQ. CDR3 protein: CASSLSRLADPLGEQFF. The CDR3 coding sequence is TGTGCCAGCAGCTTATCTCGGCTAGCCGACCCCCTAGGTGAGCAGTTCTTC.

This clone was seen a few times. In DNA, the CDR3 is TGCGCCAGCAGCCCAACAGGGGCTACTAATGAAAAACTGTTTTTT. Its protein product is CASSPTGATNEKLFF. The V gene is TRBV5-1, the J gene TRBJ1-4; 7 bases align to TRBD1. CDR3 length: 15 amino acids. The J segment lost 2 bases and the V segment lost 4 bases, leaving 5 bases of the junction unmatched. Germline CDR1 SGHRS, CDR2 YFSETQ.

This chain connects TRBV25-1 to TRBJ2-5; a weak D match, TRBD1 (6 bases). CDR3 length: 17 residues. Germline CDR1 and CDR2: MGHDK and SYGVNS. The V end lost 3 bases, the J end lost 3 bases, and 20 bases lay between the germline ends. The CDR3 nucleotides read TGTGCCAGCAGTGAGCGAGAACAGGGCAGGATCGAAGAGACCCAGTACTTC. Amino acids: CASSEREQGRIEETQYF.

The genes are TRBV7-9 and TRBJ1-2; 7 nucleotides align to TRBD1. Trimming at V came to 3 bases and at J to 8 bases, leaving 3 bases not matched to a gene. The V gene's germline CDR1 is SEHNR and CDR2 FQNEAQ (reference sequence). This CDR3 comprises 12 residues. The CDR3 spells CASSFPGGGYTF. As DNA, the CDR3 is TGTGCCAGCAGCTTCCCAGGGGGAGGCTACACCTTC. Variable domain in full (rest from reference TRBV7-9 and TRBJ1-2): DTGVSQNPRHKITKRGQNVTFRCDPISEHNRLYWYRQTLGQGPEFLTYFQNEAQLEKSRLLSDRFSAERPKGSFSTLEIQRTEQGDSAMYLCASSFPGGGYTFGSGTRLTVV.

The chain employs TRBV9 and TRBJ2-7; a possible D gene is TRBD1 (6 bases). With 1 base removed from V and 3 bases from J, the gap between germline ends came to 11 bases. The germline gives CDR1 SGDLS, CDR2 YYNGEE. The CDR3 totals 14 residues. DNA for the CDR3: TGTGCCAGCAGCGTAAGGGACATAGACTACGAGCAGTACTTC. As protein: CASSVRDIDYEQYF.

V usage is TRBV19 and J usage is TRBJ1-5; no clear D gene. This CDR3 is built from 14 residues. V was trimmed by 7 bases and J by 4 bases, leaving 14 bases between them. The V gene's germline CDR1 is LNHDA and CDR2 SQIVND (reference sequence). In DNA, the CDR3 is TGTGCCAGTACGGTCCTCTTCCCTAATCAGCCCCAGCATTTT. As protein: CASTVLFPNQPQHF.

The CDR3 coding sequence is TGTGCCACCAGCAGAGATTTTAAGTCCAGCACTGAAGCTTTCTTT. It encodes CATSRDFKSSTEAFF. The chain has TRBV15 and TRBJ1-1; D not certain. Germline CDR1 LNHNV, CDR2 YYDKDF (reference sequence). CDR3 length: 15 residues. V gave up 0 bases and J gave up 4 bases, with 12 bases separating them.

This clone was observed once. The final CDR3 position lacks the conserved phenylalanine or tryptophan, pointing to a likely read error. The chain uses TRBV29-1 and TRBJ2-3; 9 nucleotides line up with TRBD1. CDR1 and CDR2 from the germline V gene are SQVTM and ANQGSEA. V lost 5 bases, J lost 6 bases, and 15 bases stayed unmatched. The CDR3 is made up of 16 amino acids. CDR3 loop: CSVPRGGTGGPDTQYV. CDR3 DNA: TGCAGCGTTCCGCGAGGGGGTACAGGGGGCCCGGATACGCAGTATGTT.

The gene calls are TRBV25-1 and TRBJ1-1; TRBD1 matches 9 bases. V dropped 4 bases and J dropped 11; count of bases not matched to a gene: 2. This CDR3 is built from 11 residues. Per the germline V gene, CDR1 is MGHDK and CDR2 is SYGVNS. Here the CDR3 DNA reads TGTGCCAGCAGTGGGGACAGGGCTGCTTTCTTT. As protein: CASSGDRAAFF.

V is TRBV5-1 and J is TRBJ2-2; 12 bases map to TRBD2. J lost 5 bases, V lost 4 bases, and 6 bases had no gene match. The CDR3 length is 16 residues. The V gene's germline CDR1 is SGHRS and CDR2 YFSETQ. CDR3 sequence: CASSPLAGGYTGELFF. Here the CDR3 DNA reads TGCGCCAGCAGCCCCCTAGCGGGAGGGTATACCGGGGAGCTGTTTTTT.

The chain carries TRBV7-9 and TRBJ1-5; D is undetermined. Germline-derived CDR1 and CDR2 are SEHNR and FQNEAQ (reference sequence). Deletions cut 1 base from V and 7 bases from J, with 17 bases between. CDR3 length equals 16 residues. In nucleotides, the CDR3 is TGTGCCAGCAGCTTAGGTTTCTCGGGGTCGGGGCAGCCCCAGCATTTT. As protein: CASSLGFSGSGQPQHF.

The chain is built from TRBV7-9 and TRBJ2-1; TRBD2 agrees at 9 bases. The CDR3 consists of 16 residues. CDR1 is SEHNR, CDR2 FQNEAQ, per germline (reference sequence). Losses at the gene ends were 5 bases for V and 0 bases for J; bases not matched to a gene: 5. The CDR3 protein is CASSPRSGGSYNEQFF. The DNA of the CDR3 is TGTGCCAGCAGCCCACGTAGCGGGGGCTCCTACAATGAGCAGTTCTTC.

The chain employs TRBV2 and TRBJ2-5; D perhaps matches TRBD2 (5 bases). With 7 bases removed from V and 5 bases from J, the gap between germline ends came to 20 bases. The CDR3 extends over 15 amino acids. Germline V lookup: CDR1 SNHLY, CDR2 FYNNEI. The CDR3 DNA reads TGTGCCAGCACCGACGCGGCTAGCAGCCTGGAGACCCAGTACTTC. The encoded protein is CASTDAASSLETQYF.

The rearrangement joins TRBV30 to TRBJ2-3; D remains unclear. Trimming took 3 bases from V and 1 from J, leaving 8 bases between them. Germline loops: CDR1 GTSNPN, CDR2 SVGIG (reference sequence). This CDR3 is 13 amino acids long. The CDR3 loop reads CAWRIYGTDTQYF. CDR3 nucleotides: TGTGCCTGGAGAATTTATGGCACAGATACGCAGTATTTT. Full variable domain (outside the CDR3, taken from reference TRBV30 and TRBJ2-3): SQTIHQWPATLVQPVGSPLSLECTVEGTSNPNLYWYRQAAGRGLQLLFYSVGIGQISSEVPQNLSASRPQDRQFILSSKKLLLSDSGFYLCAWRIYGTDTQYFGPGTRLTVL.

This clone was found a few times. The genes are TRBV6-4 and TRBJ2-3; D perhaps matches TRBD2 (5 bases). The CDR3 covers 15 residues. V dropped 4 bases and J dropped 4 bases, with 15 bases sitting between them. Germline CDR1 MRHNA, CDR2 SNTAGT. CDR3 DNA: TGTGCCAGCAGTGTTAGAGAGGGAGCCGCAGATACGCAGTATTTT. Residues: CASSVREGAADTQYF.

This chain connects TRBV4-2 to TRBJ2-4, with D uncertain. With 0 bases removed from V and 0 bases from J, the gap between germline ends came to 9 bases. The CDR3 loop spans 16 amino acids. The germline V gene encodes CDR1 LGHNA and CDR2 YNFKEQ. CDR3 bases: TGTGCCAGCAGCCAAGATCCGAACATAGCCAAAAACATTCAGTACTTC. Translation gives CASSQDPNIAKNIQYF.

This chain connects TRBV7-6 to TRBJ2-1; 7 bases match TRBD2. CDR1 and CDR2 from the germline V gene are SGHVS and FNYEAQ. Losses at the gene ends were 5 bases for V and 10 bases for J; bases not matched to a gene: 8. The CDR3 consists of 13 residues. CDR3 DNA: TGTGCCAGCAGCCCTGACCACGGGGGGGAGCAGTTCTTC. Translating gives CASSPDHGGEQFF.